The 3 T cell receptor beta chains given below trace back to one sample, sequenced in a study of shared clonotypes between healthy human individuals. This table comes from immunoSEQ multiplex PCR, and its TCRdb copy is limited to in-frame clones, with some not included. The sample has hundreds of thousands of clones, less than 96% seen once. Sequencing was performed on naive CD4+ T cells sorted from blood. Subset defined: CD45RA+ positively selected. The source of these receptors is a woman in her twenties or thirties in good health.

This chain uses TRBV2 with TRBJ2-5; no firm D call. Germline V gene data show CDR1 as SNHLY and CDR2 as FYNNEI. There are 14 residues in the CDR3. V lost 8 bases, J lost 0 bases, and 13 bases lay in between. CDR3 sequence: CASSNTRNQETQYF. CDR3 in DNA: TGTGCCAGCTCTAACACAAGAAACCAAGAGACCCAGTACTTC.

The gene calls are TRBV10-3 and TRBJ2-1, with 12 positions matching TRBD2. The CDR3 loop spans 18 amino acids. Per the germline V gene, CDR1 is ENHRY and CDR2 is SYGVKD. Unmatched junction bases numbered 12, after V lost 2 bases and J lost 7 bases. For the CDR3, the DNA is TGTGCCATCAGTGAGGGATCTAGCGGGAGGGCGGTAGGGAATGAGCAGTTCTTC. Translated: CAISEGSSGRAVGNEQFF.

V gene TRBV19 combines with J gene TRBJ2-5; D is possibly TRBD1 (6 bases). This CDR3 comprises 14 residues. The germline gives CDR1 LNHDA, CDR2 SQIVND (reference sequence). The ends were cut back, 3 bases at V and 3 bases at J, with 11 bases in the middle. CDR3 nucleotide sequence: TGTGCCAGTAGTATCCGGGACACAAAAGAGACCCAGTACTTC. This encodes CASSIRDTKETQYF.